What follows are 18 T cell receptor beta chains derived from one specimen sequenced in a study of shared clonotypes between healthy human individuals. Sequencing was performed with immunoSEQ multiplex PCR; in TCRdb, only in-frame clones are kept and a portion is missing. This sample has about 2.3 million clones; 90% to 95% occur once, and the top ten carry about 0.39%. Input material: naive CD4+ T cells from PBMCs. Documented subset: CD45RA+ positively selected. The receptor set was obtained from a man aged 18 to 30 in good health. Some clones in this sample may be carry-over from other donors' samples.

The V call is TRBV6-1, the J call TRBJ1-4, with D hard to call. Germline loops: CDR1 MNHNS, CDR2 SASEGT. Deletions cut 2 bases from V and 4 bases from J, with 11 bases between. There are 15 residues in the CDR3. The CDR3, as DNA: TGTGCCAGCAGTGAAATCAGGATGGGTAATGAAAAACTGTTTTTT. This gives the protein CASSEIRMGNEKLFF.

The chain couples TRBV6-5 to TRBJ1-1; D gene unclear. CDR3 length: 14 residues. The V and J ends lost 6 bases and 5 bases respectively, with 16 bases between them. The germline gives CDR1 MNHEY, CDR2 SVGAGI. CDR3 protein: CASSQLGLETEAFF. The CDR3 DNA follows: TGTGCCAGCAGCCAGCTAGGGCTGGAAACTGAAGCTTTCTTT.

The chain joins TRBV5-1 to TRBJ2-3; 9 nucleotides agree with TRBD1. Germline CDR1 reads SGHRS; CDR2 reads YFSETQ. V dropped 5 bases and J dropped 4; count of bases not matched to a gene: 11. The CDR3 sequence is 16 residues long. The CDR3 DNA follows: TGCGCCAGCAGAAACACAGGGGGCGAGGATCCAGATACGCAGTATTTT. It codes for CASRNTGGEDPDTQYF. Variable domain in full (rest from reference TRBV5-1 and TRBJ2-3): KAGVTQTPRYLIKTRGQQVTLSCSPISGHRSVSWYQQTPGQGLQFLFEYFSETQRNKGNFPGRFSGRQFSNSRSEMNVSTLELGDSALYLCASRNTGGEDPDTQYFGPGTRLTVL.

V gene TRBV5-1 combines with J gene TRBJ2-2; 14 bases agree with TRBD2. Germline-derived CDR1 and CDR2 are SGHRS and YFSETQ. With 0 bases clipped from V and 6 bases from J, the junction kept 10 bases outside the gene matches. The CDR3 totals 19 residues. CDR3 coding DNA: TGCGCCAGCAGCTTGGGGCTGGGACTAGCGGGAGCCCGCCCCGGGGAGCTGTTTTTT. It yields the protein CASSLGLGLAGARPGELFF.

This rearrangement joins TRBV15 to TRBJ2-7, with D perhaps given as TRBD1 or TRBD2 (5 bases each). The CDR3 length is 15 residues. V lost 2 bases, J lost 2 bases, and 13 bases lay in between. Germline V gene data show CDR1 as LNHNV and CDR2 as YYDKDF (reference sequence). CDR3 sequence (DNA): TGTGCCACCAGCAGAACCGGGACGGTAACCTACGAGCAGTACTTC. Its protein is CATSRTGTVTYEQYF.

The chain couples TRBV6-1 to TRBJ2-7; 10 bases are shared with TRBD1. The CDR3 has 16 residues. V lost 4 bases and J lost 3; bases outside the gene matches: 9. The germline gives CDR1 MNHNS, CDR2 SASEGT. The CDR3 DNA follows: TGTGCCAGCAGTGGCCGGGCCTGGGACAGGGGCTACGAGCAGTACTTC. Translating it yields CASSGRAWDRGYEQYF.

The gene calls are TRBV6-6 and TRBJ1-4, with D possibly being TRBD1 (5 bases). CDR3 length: 16 amino acids. Between the trimmed V and J ends, which lost 5 bases and 8 bases, there was a span of 21 bases. The germline V gene encodes CDR1 MNHNY and CDR2 SVGAGI (reference sequence). This CDR3 is CASSLGVFGGGEKLFF. In DNA form, the CDR3 reads TGTGCCAGCAGTCTAGGTGTCTTCGGGGGTGGGGAAAAACTGTTTTTT.

The chain carries TRBV19 and TRBJ1-2; D is undetermined. Trimming shortened V by 2 bases and J by 5 bases, and 9 bases separated the two germline ends. CDR1 is LNHDA, CDR2 SQIVND, per germline (reference sequence). This CDR3 is 13 amino acids long. The CDR3 bases are TGTGCCAGTAGTATAAACGTACAGTATGGCTACACCTTC. This encodes CASSINVQYGYTF. Supplemented by reference TRBV19 and TRBJ1-2, the full variable domain reads DGGITQSPKYLFRKEGQNVTLSCEQNLNHDAMYWYRQDPGQGLRLIYYSQIVNDFQKGDIAEGYSVSREKKESFPLTVTSAQKNPTAFYLCASSINVQYGYTFGSGTRLTVV.

The V call is TRBV6-6, the J call TRBJ2-7; D remains unclear. The CDR3 loop spans 15 amino acids. Looked up from germline, CDR1 is MNHNY and CDR2 is SVGAGI (reference sequence). V lost 3 bases to trimming and J lost 3 bases, with 15 bases between them. CDR3 protein: CASSYSWRRVYEQYF. For the CDR3, the DNA is TGTGCCAGCAGTTATAGTTGGCGTAGGGTCTACGAGCAGTACTTC.

This rearrangement joins TRBV7-7 to TRBJ2-5; unclear D gene. The germline V gene has CDR1 SSHAT and CDR2 FNYEAQ (reference sequence). The CDR3 is made up of 14 amino acids. V was shortened by 5 bases and J by 5 bases, with 15 bases between the two germline ends. CDR3: CASSPVARWETQYF. CDR3 nucleotides: TGTGCCAGCAGCCCAGTGGCTCGGTGGGAGACCCAGTACTTC.

The V gene is TRBV7-9, the J gene TRBJ2-7; TRBD2 agrees at 11 bases. There are 16 residues in the CDR3. Germline V lookup: CDR1 SEHNR, CDR2 FQNEAQ (reference sequence). V trimming: 5 bases; J trimming: 2 bases; junction bases outside the gene matches: 8. In DNA form, the CDR3 reads TGTGCCAGCAGCCCTTGGACTAGCGGGCGAGCCTACGAGCAGTACTTC. This encodes CASSPWTSGRAYEQYF. Full variable domain (rest looked up from reference TRBV7-9 and TRBJ2-7): DTGVSQNPRHKITKRGQNVTFRCDPISEHNRLYWYRQTLGQGPEFLTYFQNEAQLEKSRLLSDRFSAERPKGSFSTLEIQRTEQGDSAMYLCASSPWTSGRAYEQYFGPGTRLTVT.

The V and J genes are TRBV5-1 and TRBJ2-3, with a weak D call TRBD2 (6 bases). Germline values: CDR1 SGHRS, CDR2 YFSETQ. The CDR3 runs to 14 residues. Trimming removed 7 bases from V and 6 bases from J, with 18 bases in between. The CDR3 DNA is TGCGCCAGCGGACGTTACGCACGGGGGGATACGCAGTATTTT. Amino acids: CASGRYARGDTQYF.

The V call is TRBV10-3, the J call TRBJ1-1; 7 bases agree with TRBD1. This CDR3 has 15 amino acids. Germline V CDR1 and CDR2: ENHRY, SYGVKD. V lost 6 bases to trimming and J lost 1 base; unmatched junction nucleotides: 8. Written as DNA, the CDR3 is TGTGCCATCAGCTTCAGGGGGACCTCGAACACTGAAGCTTTCTTT. It encodes CAISFRGTSNTEAFF.

This clone has a single count. V is TRBV11-2 and J is TRBJ2-2; the D gene is possibly TRBD1 (5 bases). The CDR3 contains 15 residues. The germline V gene has CDR1 SGHAT and CDR2 FQNNGV. V lost 5 bases to trimming and J lost 6 bases, with 16 bases between them. In nucleotides, the CDR3 is TGTGCCAGCAGCATGTTGGGGCAGCTCCCCGGGGAGCTGTTTTTT. Its protein is CASSMLGQLPGELFF.

V gene TRBV7-2 combines with J gene TRBJ1-1; D is uncertain. Germline CDR1 SGHTA, CDR2 FQGNSA. V was shortened by 1 base and J by 7 bases, with 13 bases between the two germline ends. This CDR3 is built from 14 residues. DNA for the CDR3: TGTGCCAGCAGCTTAGGGAATACCTGGGGTGAAGCTTTCTTT. This translates into CASSLGNTWGEAFF. Using reference TRBV7-2 and TRBJ1-1 for the parts outside the CDR3, the full variable domain is GAGVSQSPSNKVTEKGKDVELRCDPISGHTALYWYRQSLGQGLEFLIYFQGNSAPDKSGLPSDRFSAERTGGSVSTLTIQRTQQEDSAVYLCASSLGNTWGEAFFGQGTRLTVV.

The chain is built from TRBV7-2 and TRBJ2-1, with a possible D match to TRBD2 (6 bases). There are 16 residues in the CDR3. Trimming left V 4 bases short and J 6 bases short, with 19 bases between. Germline CDR1 reads SGHTA; CDR2 reads FQGNSA. The CDR3 spells CASSSGAGRAPNEQFF. DNA for the CDR3: TGTGCCAGCAGCTCCGGAGCGGGTAGGGCCCCCAATGAGCAGTTCTTC. Combining the CDR3 with reference TRBV7-2 and TRBJ2-1 gives the whole variable domain GAGVSQSPSNKVTEKGKDVELRCDPISGHTALYWYRQSLGQGLEFLIYFQGNSAPDKSGLPSDRFSAERTGGSVSTLTIQRTQQEDSAVYLCASSSGAGRAPNEQFFGPGTRLTVL.

The CDR3 bases are TGTGCCAGCAGCCCGTTGTGGGAGCCCAGCGGGAGGGCCCGCGGGCAGTATTTT. Its translation is CASSPLWEPSGRARGQYF. V usage is TRBV11-2 and J usage is TRBJ2-3, with TRBD2 matching over 10 bases. Losses at the gene ends were 5 bases for V and 11 bases for J; bases not matched to a gene: 22. Looked up from germline, CDR1 is SGHAT and CDR2 is FQNNGV. This CDR3 comprises 18 residues.

V and J are TRBV25-1 and TRBJ2-2; possibly TRBD2 for D (5 bases). V dropped 4 bases and J dropped 6 bases, with 12 bases sitting between them. This CDR3 spans 14 amino acids. The germline CDR1 and CDR2 sequences are MGHDK and SYGVNS. The CDR3 loop is CASSAILVPGELFF. In nucleotides, the CDR3 is TGTGCCAGCAGTGCCATACTAGTTCCCGGGGAGCTGTTTTTT. Using reference TRBV25-1 and TRBJ2-2 for the parts outside the CDR3, the full variable domain is EADIYQTPRYLVIGTGKKITLECSQTMGHDKMYWYQQDPGMELHLIHYSYGVNSTEKGDLSSESTVSRIRTEHFPLTLESARPSHTSQYLCASSAILVPGELFFGEGSRLTVL.